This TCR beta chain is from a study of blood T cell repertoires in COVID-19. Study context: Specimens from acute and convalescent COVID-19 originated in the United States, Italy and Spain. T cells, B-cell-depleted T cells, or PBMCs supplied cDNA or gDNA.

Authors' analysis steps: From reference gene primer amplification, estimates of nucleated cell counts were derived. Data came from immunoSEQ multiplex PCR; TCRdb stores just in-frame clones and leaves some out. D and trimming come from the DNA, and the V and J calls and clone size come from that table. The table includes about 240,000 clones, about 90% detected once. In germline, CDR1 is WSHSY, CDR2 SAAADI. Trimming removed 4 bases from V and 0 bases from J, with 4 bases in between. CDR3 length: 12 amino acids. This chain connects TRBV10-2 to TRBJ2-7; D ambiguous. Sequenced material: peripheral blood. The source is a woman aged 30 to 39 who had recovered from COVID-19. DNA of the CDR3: TGCGCCAGCAGTGTCAACTCCTACGAGCAGTACTTC. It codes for CASSVNSYEQYF.